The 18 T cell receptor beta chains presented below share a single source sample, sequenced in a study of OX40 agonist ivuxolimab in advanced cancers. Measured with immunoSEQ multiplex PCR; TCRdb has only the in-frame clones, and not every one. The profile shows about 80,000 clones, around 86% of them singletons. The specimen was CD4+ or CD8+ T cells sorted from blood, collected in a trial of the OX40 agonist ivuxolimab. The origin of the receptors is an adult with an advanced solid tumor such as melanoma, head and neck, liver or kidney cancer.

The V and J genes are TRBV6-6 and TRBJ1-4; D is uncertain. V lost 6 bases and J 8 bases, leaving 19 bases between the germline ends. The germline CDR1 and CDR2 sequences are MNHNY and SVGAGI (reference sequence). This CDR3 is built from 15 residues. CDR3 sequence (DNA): TGTGCCAGCAGCCCCCATAGAGGGCCGCTGGAAAAACTGTTTTTT. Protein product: CASSPHRGPLEKLFF.

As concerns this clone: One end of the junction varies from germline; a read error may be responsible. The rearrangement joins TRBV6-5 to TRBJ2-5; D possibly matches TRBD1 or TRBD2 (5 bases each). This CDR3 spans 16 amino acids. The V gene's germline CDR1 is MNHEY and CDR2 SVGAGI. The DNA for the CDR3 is TGTGCCAGCAGTTACATTCGGGGCCAGGTAGAAGAGGCCCAGTACTTC. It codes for CASSYIRGQVEEAQYF.

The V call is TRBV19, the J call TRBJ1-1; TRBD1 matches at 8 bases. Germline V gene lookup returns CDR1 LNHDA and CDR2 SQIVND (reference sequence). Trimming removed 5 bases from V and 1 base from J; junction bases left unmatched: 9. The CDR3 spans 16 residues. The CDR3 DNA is TGTGCCAGTAGTGTGATACCGGGACAGGCGAACACTGAAGCTTTCTTT. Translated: CASSVIPGQANTEAFF.

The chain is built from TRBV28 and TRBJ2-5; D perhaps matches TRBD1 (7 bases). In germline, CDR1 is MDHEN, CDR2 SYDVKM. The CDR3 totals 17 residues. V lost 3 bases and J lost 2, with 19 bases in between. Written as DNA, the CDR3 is TGTGCCAGCAGTTTCTTCTCTTCCAGGGGGAGGCAAGAGACCCAGTACTTC. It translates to CASSFFSSRGRQETQYF.

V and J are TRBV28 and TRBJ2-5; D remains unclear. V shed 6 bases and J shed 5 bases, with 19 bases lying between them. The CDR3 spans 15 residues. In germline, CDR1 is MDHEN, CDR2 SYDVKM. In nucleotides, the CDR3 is TGTGCCAGCAGCCTCTCCAGCCCGTTAGGGGAGACCCAGTACTTC. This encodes CASSLSSPLGETQYF.

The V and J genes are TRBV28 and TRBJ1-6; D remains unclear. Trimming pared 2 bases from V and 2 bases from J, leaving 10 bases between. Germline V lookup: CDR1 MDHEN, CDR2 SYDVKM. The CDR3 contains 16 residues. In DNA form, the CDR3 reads TGTGCCAGCAGTTTACTAGTCCAGGCCTATAATTCACCCCTCCACTTT. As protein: CASSLLVQAYNSPLHF.

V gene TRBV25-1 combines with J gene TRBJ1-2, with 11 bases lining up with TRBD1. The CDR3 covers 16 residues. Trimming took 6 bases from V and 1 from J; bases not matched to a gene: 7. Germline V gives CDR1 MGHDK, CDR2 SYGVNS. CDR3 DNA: TGTGCCAGCAGCGGGACAGGGGGGAGAGATAACTATGGCTACACCTTC. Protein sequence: CASSGTGGRDNYGYTF.

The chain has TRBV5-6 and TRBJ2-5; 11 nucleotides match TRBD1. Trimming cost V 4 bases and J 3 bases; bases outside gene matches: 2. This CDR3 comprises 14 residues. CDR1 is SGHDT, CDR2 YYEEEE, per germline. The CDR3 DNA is TGTGCCAGCAGCGGGACAGGGGGTGAAGAGACCCAGTACTTC. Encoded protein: CASSGTGGEETQYF.

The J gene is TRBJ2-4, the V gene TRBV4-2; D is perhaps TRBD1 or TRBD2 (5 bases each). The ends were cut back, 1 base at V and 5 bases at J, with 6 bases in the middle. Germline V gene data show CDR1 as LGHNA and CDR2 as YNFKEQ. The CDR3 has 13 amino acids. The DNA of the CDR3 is TGTGCCAGCAGCCAAGGGGGACAAAACATTCAGTACTTC. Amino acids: CASSQGGQNIQYF.

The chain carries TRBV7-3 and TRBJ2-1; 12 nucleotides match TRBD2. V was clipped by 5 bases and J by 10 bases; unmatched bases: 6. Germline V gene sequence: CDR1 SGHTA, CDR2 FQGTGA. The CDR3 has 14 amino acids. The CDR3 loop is CASSRNGLAGEQFF. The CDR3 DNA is TGTGCCAGCAGCCGAAACGGACTAGCGGGGGAGCAGTTCTTC.

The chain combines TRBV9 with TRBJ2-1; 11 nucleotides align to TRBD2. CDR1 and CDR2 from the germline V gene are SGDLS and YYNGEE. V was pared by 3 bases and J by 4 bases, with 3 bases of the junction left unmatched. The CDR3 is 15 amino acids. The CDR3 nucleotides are TGTGCCAGCAGCGCTAGCGGGGGGCTATACAATGAGCAGTTCTTC. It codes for CASSASGGLYNEQFF. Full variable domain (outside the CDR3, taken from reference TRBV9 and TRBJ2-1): DSGVTQTPKHLITATGQRVTLRCSPRSGDLSVYWYQQSLDQGLQFLIQYYNGEERAKGNILERFSAQQFPDLHSELNLSSLELGDSALYFCASSASGGLYNEQFFGPGTRLTVL.

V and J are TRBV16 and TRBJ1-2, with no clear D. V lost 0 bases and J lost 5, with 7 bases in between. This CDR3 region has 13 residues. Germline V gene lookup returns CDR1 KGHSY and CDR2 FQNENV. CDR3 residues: CASSQSQVYGYTF. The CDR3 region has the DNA TGTGCCAGCAGCCAATCGCAGGTTTATGGCTACACCTTC. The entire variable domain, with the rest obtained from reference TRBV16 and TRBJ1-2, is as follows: GEEVAQTPKHLVRGEGQKAKLYCAPIKGHSYVFWYQQVLKNEFKFLISFQNENVFDETGMPKERFSAKCLPNSPCSLEIQATKLEDSAVYFCASSQSQVYGYTFGSGTRLTVV.

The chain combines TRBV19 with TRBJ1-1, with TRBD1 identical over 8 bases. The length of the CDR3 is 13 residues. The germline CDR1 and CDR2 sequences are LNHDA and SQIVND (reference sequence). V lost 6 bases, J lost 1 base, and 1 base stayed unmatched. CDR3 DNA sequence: TGTGCCAGTAGCCAGGGGGCGAACACTGAAGCTTTCTTT. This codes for CASSQGANTEAFF.

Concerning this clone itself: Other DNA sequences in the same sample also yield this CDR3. CDR3 sequence: CASSLGTGGSLSSYNEQFF. The CDR3 region has the DNA TGCGCCAGCAGCTTAGGGACAGGGGGTTCTCTTAGCTCCTACAATGAGCAGTTCTTC. The genes are TRBV5-1 and TRBJ2-1; 11 nucleotides match TRBD1. V gave up 2 bases and J gave up 0 bases; unmatched junction bases: 10. Germline-derived CDR1 and CDR2 are SGHRS and YFSETQ. The CDR3 extends over 19 amino acids.

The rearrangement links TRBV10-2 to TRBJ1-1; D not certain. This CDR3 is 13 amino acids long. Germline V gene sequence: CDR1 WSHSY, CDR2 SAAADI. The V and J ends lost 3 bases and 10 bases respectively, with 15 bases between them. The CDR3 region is CASSDAHASGAFF. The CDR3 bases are TGCGCCAGCAGTGACGCTCACGCTTCGGGAGCTTTCTTT.

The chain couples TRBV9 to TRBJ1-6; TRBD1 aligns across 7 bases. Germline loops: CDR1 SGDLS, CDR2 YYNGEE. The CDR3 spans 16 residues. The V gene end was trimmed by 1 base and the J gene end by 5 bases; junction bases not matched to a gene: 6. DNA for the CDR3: TGTGCCAGCAGCGTATCAGACAGGGCTGATAATTCACCCCTCCACTTT. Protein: CASSVSDRADNSPLHF.

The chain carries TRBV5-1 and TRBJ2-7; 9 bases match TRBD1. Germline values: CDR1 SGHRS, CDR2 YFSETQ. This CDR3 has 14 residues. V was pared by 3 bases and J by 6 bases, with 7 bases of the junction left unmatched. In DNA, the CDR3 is TGCGCCAGCAGCTCCCGGACAGGGGTGGGCGAGCAGTACTTC. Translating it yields CASSSRTGVGEQYF.

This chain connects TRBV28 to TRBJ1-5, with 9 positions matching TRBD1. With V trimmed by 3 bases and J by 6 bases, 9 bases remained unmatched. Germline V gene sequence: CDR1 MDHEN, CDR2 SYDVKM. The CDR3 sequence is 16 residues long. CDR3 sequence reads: CASSFSGTGRSQPQHF. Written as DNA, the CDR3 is TGTGCCAGCAGTTTTTCCGGGACAGGGCGCAGTCAGCCCCAGCATTTT.